The 6 T cell receptor beta chains below all came from one sample that was sequenced in a study of blood T cell repertoires in COVID-19. The repertoire was sequenced with immunoSEQ multiplex PCR; TCRdb's copy has only in-frame clones and lacks some. The sample contains around 250,000 clones, approximately 86% of which appear only once. Sequenced sample: peripheral blood. These receptors originate from a woman between 70 and 85 years old with active or convalescent COVID-19.

This clone appeared a few times. This chain links TRBV19 with TRBJ2-2; a possible D gene is TRBD1 (6 bases). The CDR3 spans 14 residues. Germline V CDR1 and CDR2: LNHDA, SQIVND (reference sequence). Trimming took 7 bases from V and 4 from J, leaving 13 bases between them. CDR3 amino acids: CASTSRGGTGELFF. As DNA, the CDR3 is TGTGCCAGTACCTCCCGAGGGGGCACCGGGGAGCTGTTTTTT.

On this clone: Other DNA sequences in this specimen translate into the identical CDR3. This chain uses TRBV6-5 with TRBJ2-2; D perhaps matches TRBD1 (5 bases). Trimming cost V 6 bases and J 1 base, with 9 bases left between them. This CDR3 contains 14 residues. The V gene's germline CDR1 is MNHEY and CDR2 SVGAGI. The CDR3 reads CASRRTGNTGELFF. The CDR3 DNA follows: TGTGCCAGCAGGCGAACAGGGAACACCGGGGAGCTGTTTTTT.

A note on this clone: The sample holds other DNA sequences that translate to the same CDR3. The chain has TRBV6-1 and TRBJ1-2, with D perhaps TRBD1 (6 bases). This CDR3 region has 12 residues. The germline CDR1 and CDR2 sequences are MNHNS and SASEGT. V was pared by 3 bases and J by 4 bases, with 6 bases between. CDR3 in amino acids: CASSDRGYGYTF. The CDR3 DNA follows: TGTGCCAGCAGTGACAGGGGCTATGGCTACACCTTC.

A few counts support this clone. This rearrangement joins TRBV3-1 (or the pseudogene TRBV3-2) to TRBJ2-2; the D gene is possibly TRBD1 (6 bases). Trimming took off 2 bases at V and 7 bases at J, with 8 bases between the two ends. CDR3 length: 13 amino acids. From germline, CDR1 is LGHDT and CDR2 YNNKEL (reference sequence). The CDR3: CASSQTRGGELFF. CDR3 DNA: TGTGCCAGCAGCCAAACCAGGGGCGGGGAGCTGTTTTTT.

This chain links TRBV5-4 with TRBJ1-2, with a possible D match to TRBD1 (6 bases). The V end lost 4 bases, the J end lost 5 bases, and 18 bases lay between the germline ends. The CDR3 consists of 15 residues. Per the germline V gene, CDR1 is SGHNT and CDR2 is YYREEE (reference sequence). The CDR3 reads CASSESQGKLYGYTF. The CDR3 region has the DNA TGTGCCAGCAGCGAATCGCAGGGGAAGCTATATGGCTACACCTTC.

The V gene is TRBV27, the J gene TRBJ2-2, with 15 positions matching TRBD2. The CDR3 covers 18 residues. Germline CDR1 and CDR2: MNHEY and SMNVEV (reference sequence). J was trimmed by 5 bases and V by 7 bases; bases with no gene match: 11. The CDR3 is CASTYGLAGGRKTGELFF. The CDR3 DNA is TGTGCCAGCACATATGGACTAGCGGGGGGGCGTAAAACCGGGGAGCTGTTTTTT.